This T cell receptor (beta chain) stems from a study of blood T cell repertoires in COVID-19. Study at large: Some COVID-19 samples were acute and others convalescent; all came from the United States, Italy and Spain.

Clones were read by immunoSEQ multiplex PCR, and TCRdb kept only the in-frame ones, dropping some. The data contain approximately 240,000 clones, more than 80% of them singletons. Between the trimmed V and J ends, which lost 2 bases and 4 bases, there was a span of 15 bases. The germline CDR1 and CDR2 sequences are SGHRS and YFSETQ. There are 15 residues in the CDR3. The rearrangement uses TRBV5-1 and TRBJ1-2; D possibly corresponds to TRBD1 (5 bases). Specimen: peripheral blood. This clonotype was obtained from a human donor in a cohort sampled during active COVID-19. CDR3 loop: CASSLGLSGLYGYTF. The CDR3 DNA reads TGCGCCAGCAGCTTAGGGCTCTCAGGGCTCTATGGCTACACCTTC.